This T cell receptor beta chain is drawn from a study of OX40 agonist ivuxolimab in advanced cancers. Study summary: Patients received ivuxolimab, an agonistic anti-OX40 (CD134) antibody.

Assay: immunoSEQ multiplex PCR; the TCRdb copy retains only in-frame clones and omits some. In the table there are around 50,000 clones, around nine tenths of which are singletons. The study, taken as a whole, reports: Patients who responded partially at 0.1-3.0 mg/kg showed clonal expansion ranking among the lowest.

To note about this clone: The antigen is unknown.

The V and J ends lost 7 bases and 0 bases respectively, with 11 bases between them. The CDR3 contains 14 residues. From germline, CDR1 is SGHTS and CDR2 YDEGEE. The sequenced sample was CD4+ or CD8+ T cells sorted from blood, obtained in a trial of the OX40 agonist ivuxolimab. The TCR sequence derives from an adult with an advanced solid tumor such as melanoma, head and neck, liver or kidney cancer. The rearrangement joins TRBV5-8 to TRBJ1-3, with D perhaps matching TRBD1 (6 bases). CDR3 DNA sequence: TGTGCCAGCGAACAGGGACTCTCTGGAAACACCATATATTTT. Translation: CASEQGLSGNTIYF. Filled out from reference TRBV5-8 and TRBJ1-3, the complete variable domain reads EAGVTQSPTHLIKTRGQQATLRCSPISGHTSVYWYQQALGLGLQFLLWYDEGEERNRGNFPPRFSGRQFPNYSSELNVNALELEDSALYLCASEQGLSGNTIYFGEGSWLTVV.